This TCR beta chain comes out of a study of cytomegalovirus exposure and HLA in healthy donors. About the research overall: Early on, a data release was issued that held tens of millions of unique TCRs from HLA-typed donors.

The germline V gene has CDR1 GTSNPN and CDR2 SVGIG (reference sequence). This CDR3 is built from 16 residues. J lost 5 bases, V lost 5 bases, and 13 bases had no gene match. This clone was recorded a few times. PCR involved 60 Vbeta and 13 Jbeta primers. Clones were read by immunoSEQ multiplex PCR, and TCRdb kept only the in-frame ones, dropping some. This sample has 35,000 to 45,000 clones, with under 60% found just once. The origin of this receptor is a man aged 55 to 69 in good health and CMV-seronegative. The sequencing input was PBMCs. The chain uses TRBV30 and TRBJ2-2; 8 bases agree with TRBD2. The CDR3 DNA reads as TGTGCCTGGCGCCTCGGCAGCGGGAGATTAACCGGGGAGCTGTTTTTT. It codes for CAWRLGSGRLTGELFF. Filled out from reference TRBV30 and TRBJ2-2, the complete variable domain reads SQTIHQWPATLVQPVGSPLSLECTVEGTSNPNLYWYRQAAGRGLQLLFYSVGIGQISSEVPQNLSASRPQDRQFILSSKKLLLSDSGFYLCAWRLGSGRLTGELFFGEGSRLTVL.